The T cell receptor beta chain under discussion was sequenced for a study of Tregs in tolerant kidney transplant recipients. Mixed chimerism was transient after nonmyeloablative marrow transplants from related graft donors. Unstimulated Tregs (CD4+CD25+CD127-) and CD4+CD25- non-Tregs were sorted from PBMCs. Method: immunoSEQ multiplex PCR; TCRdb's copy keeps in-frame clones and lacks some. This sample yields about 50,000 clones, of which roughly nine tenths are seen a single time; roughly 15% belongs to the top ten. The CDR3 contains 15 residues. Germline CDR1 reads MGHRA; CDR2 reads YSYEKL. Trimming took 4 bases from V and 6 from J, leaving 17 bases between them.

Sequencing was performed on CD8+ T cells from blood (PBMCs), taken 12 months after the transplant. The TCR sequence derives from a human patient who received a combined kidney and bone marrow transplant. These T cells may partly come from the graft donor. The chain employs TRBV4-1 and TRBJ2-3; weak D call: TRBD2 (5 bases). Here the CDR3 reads CASSPAPGLVDTQYF. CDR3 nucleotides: TGCGCCAGCAGCCCCGCCCCCGGACTCGTCGATACGCAGTATTTT.